This T cell receptor beta chain is from a study of shared clonotypes between healthy human individuals. Turning to the study itself: A couple of women and a few men aged 18 to 49 made up the donors.

V shed 1 base and J shed 5 bases, with 9 bases lying between them. The CDR3 length is 13 residues. The germline V gene has CDR1 SGHNT and CDR2 YYREEE (reference sequence). Regarding the study as a whole: Around 5% of naive CD4 clonotypes were shared across several donors.

The assay ran at deep level. The genomic DNA of each subset was split evenly across several immunoSEQ plates. Produced via immunoSEQ multiplex PCR; TCRdb's table is partial and in-frame only. The repertoire holds fewer than 3 million clones, with around 90% as singletons. As for this clone: Antigen unknown.

The sequenced sample was naive CD4+ T cells from PBMCs. Subset of the sample: CD45RA+ positively selected. V usage is TRBV5-4 and J usage is TRBJ2-5, with TRBD2 as a possible D gene (6 bases). This receptor was identified in a man aged 18 to 30 in good health. Some clones in this sample may be carry-over from other donors' samples. DNA for the CDR3: TGTGCCAGCAGCTTGCCGGGAGTTGAGACCCAGTACTTC. It is translated as CASSLPGVETQYF.